These 25 T cell receptor beta chains came from one sample sequenced in a study of blood T cell repertoires in COVID-19. Clones were sequenced by immunoSEQ multiplex PCR, and TCRdb holds only the in-frame ones, with some missing. This table has fewer than 400,000 clones, 89% appearing once. Sequenced material: PBMCs or T cells enriched from blood (not recorded which). These receptors were obtained from a man aged 55 to 70 who had recovered from COVID-19.

V and J are TRBV7-9 and TRBJ1-2, with 8 bases that match TRBD1. J was trimmed by 3 bases and V by 5 bases; bases with no gene match: 8. The CDR3 has 15 amino acids. In germline, CDR1 is SEHNR, CDR2 FQNEAQ (reference sequence). The CDR3 here is CASSRRTGLDYGYTF. As DNA, the CDR3 is TGTGCCAGCAGCCGCAGGACAGGGTTAGACTATGGCTACACCTTC.

This chain links TRBV24-1 with TRBJ2-5; 11 nucleotides line up with TRBD2. V lost 3 bases and J lost 5; bases outside the gene matches: 13. This CDR3 region has 18 residues. Germline CDR1 reads KGHDR; CDR2 reads SFDVKD. The DNA for the CDR3 is TGTGCCACCAGTGATCCTGGACCCACGTTAGCGGGAGGGGAGACCCAGTACTTC. This encodes CATSDPGPTLAGGETQYF.

As DNA, the CDR3 is TGCGCCAGCAGCCCGGGGGGGGGACTAGCGGGACTTTACAATGAGCAGTTCTTC. It encodes CASSPGGGLAGLYNEQFF. V and J are TRBV4-1 and TRBJ2-1; 13 nucleotides agree with TRBD2. The CDR3 runs to 18 residues. V dropped 4 bases and J dropped 4; count of bases not matched to a gene: 10. Per germline, CDR1 MGHRA and CDR2 YSYEKL.

This clone came up once. This rearrangement joins TRBV5-1 to TRBJ1-4, with 8 bases matching TRBD1. CDR3 length: 16 amino acids. The V gene's germline CDR1 is SGHRS and CDR2 YFSETQ. V dropped 1 base and J dropped 4; count of bases not matched to a gene: 6. CDR3 loop: CASSLNGQGYNEKLFF. In nucleotides, the CDR3 is TGCGCCAGCAGCTTGAACGGACAGGGATATAATGAAAAACTGTTTTTT.

The chain links TRBV28 to TRBJ1-6; 8 positions agree with TRBD1. The germline CDR1 and CDR2 sequences are MDHEN and SYDVKM. The CDR3 is 14 amino acids. Losses at the gene ends were 4 bases for V and 8 bases for J; bases not matched to a gene: 4. CDR3 sequence: CASSSGTGYSPLHF. CDR3 DNA sequence: TGTGCCAGCAGTTCTGGGACAGGATATTCACCCCTCCACTTT.

The chain joins TRBV7-9 to TRBJ2-2; no clear D gene. Germline V gene lookup returns CDR1 SEHNR and CDR2 FQNEAQ (reference sequence). Deletions cut 5 bases from V and 7 bases from J, with 8 bases between. The CDR3 is made up of 12 amino acids. CDR3 protein: CASSPLSGELFF. The CDR3 bases are TGTGCCAGCAGCCCACTTAGCGGGGAGCTGTTTTTT.

This clone was detected once. V usage is TRBV7-2 and J usage is TRBJ2-7, with 7 positions matching TRBD1. Germline V gene lookup returns CDR1 SGHTA and CDR2 FQGNSA. The V and J ends lost 5 bases and 1 base, in that order; junction bases with no gene match: 8. The CDR3 contains 15 residues. The CDR3 sequence: CASSARQGLSYEQYF. CDR3 in DNA: TGTGCCAGCAGCGCCAGACAGGGTTTATCCTACGAGCAGTACTTC.

A single count supports this clone. In DNA, the CDR3 is TGTGCCAGCAGTCCCGCGAATCCCGGGACAGGGGGTTACGGGGAGCTGTTTTTT. It is translated as CASSPANPGTGGYGELFF. The V and J genes are TRBV27 and TRBJ2-2; 11 nucleotides agree with TRBD1. CDR3 length: 18 residues. CDR1 is MNHEY, CDR2 SMNVEV, per germline (reference sequence). The J segment lost 7 bases and the V segment lost 5 bases, leaving 15 bases of the junction unmatched.

This clone showed up just once. J is TRBJ2-1 and V is TRBV19; no clear D. CDR1 is LNHDA, CDR2 SQIVND, per germline (reference sequence). Trimming pared 5 bases from V and 2 bases from J, leaving 13 bases between. The CDR3 length is 15 residues. The CDR3 DNA follows: TGTGCCAGTAGTGTCATAGACATCCCCTACAATGAGCAGTTCTTC. This gives the protein CASSVIDIPYNEQFF.

V and J are TRBV18 and TRBJ1-4; 7 nucleotides agree with TRBD1. CDR1 and CDR2 (germline): KGHSH, LQKENI. Trimming at V came to 3 bases and at J to 5 bases, leaving 9 bases not matched to a gene. The CDR3 covers 16 residues. CDR3 in amino acids: CASSPGQNKPNEKLFF. For the CDR3, the DNA is TGTGCCAGCTCACCGGGACAGAATAAACCCAATGAAAAACTGTTTTTT.

As DNA, the CDR3 is TGTGCCAGCAGCCGGGACAGGTTGAGCGGGGAGCTGTTTTTT. It is translated as CASSRDRLSGELFF. This rearrangement joins TRBV7-6 to TRBJ2-2; 8 bases match TRBD1. V lost 5 bases to trimming and J lost 7 bases; unmatched junction nucleotides: 6. Germline CDR1 reads SGHVS; CDR2 reads FNYEAQ. This CDR3 contains 14 residues.

The chain is built from TRBV11-2 and TRBJ2-3; 9 bases are a match to TRBD2. Losses at the gene ends were 5 bases for V and 4 bases for J; bases not matched to a gene: 4. Germline V gene data show CDR1 as SGHAT and CDR2 as FQNNGV. There are 14 residues in the CDR3. The CDR3 DNA reads as TGTGCCAGCAGCCGTAGCGGGAGTGCAGATACGCAGTATTTT. Translated: CASSRSGSADTQYF.

This clone was seen only once. The chain employs TRBV6-1 and TRBJ2-7, with TRBD1 matching over 7 bases. Trimming removed 1 base from V and 2 bases from J; junction bases left unmatched: 5. Germline V CDR1 and CDR2: MNHNS, SASEGT. This CDR3 has 15 amino acids. The CDR3 DNA sequence: TGTGCCAGCAGTGAAGGAGGACAGGCCCCCTACGAGCAGTACTTC. This codes for CASSEGGQAPYEQYF.

The rearrangement uses TRBV4-1 and TRBJ1-4, with D tentatively TRBD1 (6 bases). The CDR3 runs 17 residues. Germline CDR1 MGHRA, CDR2 YSYEKL. Trimming left V 4 bases short and J 7 bases short, with 22 bases between. The CDR3 reads CASSPLARGATSEKLFF. Written as DNA, the CDR3 is TGCGCCAGCAGCCCCTTAGCCCGGGGGGCGACGAGTGAAAAACTGTTTTTT.

V gene TRBV24-1 combines with J gene TRBJ2-2, with TRBD1 matching 9 bases. The trim removed 3 bases at V and 6 bases at J, leaving 10 bases unmatched. The CDR3 contains 17 residues. Germline V lookup: CDR1 KGHDR, CDR2 SFDVKD. CDR3 DNA sequence: TGTGCCACCAGTGATCGACCGGGACAGGGACTTTCCGGGGAGCTGTTTTTT. Its translation is CATSDRPGQGLSGELFF.

CDR3 residues: CASSLRLTGVSYNEQFF. CDR3 nucleotide sequence: TGTGCCAGCTCACTAAGATTAACAGGGGTGTCCTACAATGAGCAGTTCTTC. V usage is TRBV18 and J usage is TRBJ2-1; 7 bases map to TRBD1. The CDR3 totals 17 residues. Trimming removed 4 bases from V and 1 base from J; junction bases left unmatched: 10. Germline CDR1 KGHSH, CDR2 LQKENI.

The rearrangement uses TRBV19 and TRBJ2-7, with 8 nucleotides matching TRBD2. This CDR3 has 18 amino acids. CDR1 LNHDA and CDR2 SQIVND come from the germline V gene (reference sequence). Trimming took 3 bases from V and 2 from J; bases not matched to a gene: 15. The CDR3 sequence: CASSMGHEDSGTPYEQYF. In DNA, the CDR3 is TGTGCCAGTAGTATGGGCCACGAAGATAGCGGGACTCCCTACGAGCAGTACTTC.

The sample holds one count of this clone. J is TRBJ1-5 and V is TRBV19, with D possibly matching TRBD1 (6 bases). From germline, CDR1 is LNHDA and CDR2 SQIVND (reference sequence). Trimming stripped 1 base from V and 7 bases from J, with 11 bases between. CDR3 size: 14 residues. CDR3 residues: CASSIVTGRQPQHF. The CDR3 DNA follows: TGTGCCAGTAGTATAGTAACAGGGCGACAGCCCCAGCATTTT.

In this sample, this clone turned up once. The rearrangement links TRBV7-2 to TRBJ2-7, with TRBD1 matching 7 bases. The V and J ends lost 4 bases and 1 base, in that order; junction bases with no gene match: 4. Germline V gene sequence: CDR1 SGHTA, CDR2 FQGNSA. This CDR3 spans 14 amino acids. For the CDR3, the DNA is TGTGCCAGCAGCTCCAGGGGGTATTCCTACGAGCAGTACTTC. It encodes CASSSRGYSYEQYF.

The CDR3 bases are TGTGCCAGCATCGAGAACCCCCGCTCTGGAAACACCATATATTTT. Its protein product is CASIENPRSGNTIYF. This chain links TRBV2 with TRBJ1-3; no firm D call. CDR1 is SNHLY, CDR2 FYNNEI, per germline. The length of the CDR3 is 15 residues. Deletions cut 7 bases from V and 0 bases from J, with 13 bases between.

V gene TRBV5-4 combines with J gene TRBJ1-2, with 11 bases aligning to TRBD1. Trimming at V came to 5 bases and at J to 1 base, leaving 4 bases not matched to a gene. Germline V gene data show CDR1 as SGHNT and CDR2 as YYREEE (reference sequence). The CDR3 is made up of 15 amino acids. DNA of the CDR3: TGTGCCAGCAGTTCCGGGACAGGGGGTAACTATGGCTACACCTTC. This codes for CASSSGTGGNYGYTF.

The chain carries TRBV27 and TRBJ2-1; TRBD2 agrees at 8 bases. The CDR3 extends over 15 amino acids. Germline lookup yields CDR1 MNHEY and CDR2 SMNVEV (reference sequence). Unmatched junction bases numbered 6, after V lost 5 bases and J lost 3 bases. This chain's CDR3 is CASSRYGRDYNEQFF. The CDR3 nucleotides read TGTGCCAGCAGTCGATACGGGAGGGACTACAATGAGCAGTTCTTC.

The chain has TRBV2 and TRBJ2-7; 8 nucleotides align to TRBD1. V shed 2 bases and J 1 base; nucleotides not matched to a gene: 7. Looked up from germline, CDR1 is SNHLY and CDR2 is FYNNEI. This CDR3 spans 16 amino acids. CDR3 region: CASSETLGQGSYEQYF. The CDR3 DNA sequence: TGTGCCAGCAGTGAAACCCTCGGACAGGGATCCTACGAGCAGTACTTC.

The chain employs TRBV24-1 and TRBJ1-1; no reliable D call. Trimming left V 1 base short and J 1 base short, with 3 bases between. The CDR3 totals 13 residues. The V gene's germline CDR1 is KGHDR and CDR2 SFDVKD. In DNA, the CDR3 is TGTGCCACCAGTGATTTCGGGAACACTGAAGCTTTCTTT. Translation gives CATSDFGNTEAFF.

The chain carries TRBV27 and TRBJ1-2, with a weak D call TRBD1 (6 bases). Trimming stripped 6 bases from V and 0 bases from J, with 17 bases between. In germline, CDR1 is MNHEY, CDR2 SMNVEV (reference sequence). This CDR3 comprises 16 residues. The CDR3 loop reads CASSGGLAASNYGYTF. The DNA for the CDR3 is TGTGCCAGCAGCGGGGGGCTGGCAGCATCTAACTATGGCTACACCTTC.